The entry below describes one T cell receptor (beta chain). The data were taken from a study of OX40 agonist ivuxolimab in advanced cancers. Across the whole study: Each dose-escalation patient presented with hepatocellular carcinoma, melanoma, renal cell or head and neck cancer.

The CDR3 contains 16 residues. Germline-derived CDR1 and CDR2 are SGHTA and FQGNSA. V trimming: 1 base; J trimming: 5 bases; junction bases outside the gene matches: 6. Profiled with immunoSEQ multiplex PCR; TCRdb holds only in-frame clones, not every one. Of around 100,000 clones in the sample, roughly 89% were seen once. This sequence joins TRBV7-2 and TRBJ2-3, with 10 bases matching TRBD2. The material sequenced was CD4+ or CD8+ T cells sorted from blood, taken in a trial of the OX40 agonist ivuxolimab. The sequence was obtained from an adult with an advanced solid tumor such as melanoma, head and neck, liver or kidney cancer. DNA of the CDR3: TGTGCCAGCAGCTTAGAGGCGGTAGCGGGGGGAGATACGCAGTATTTT. Translation gives CASSLEAVAGGDTQYF.